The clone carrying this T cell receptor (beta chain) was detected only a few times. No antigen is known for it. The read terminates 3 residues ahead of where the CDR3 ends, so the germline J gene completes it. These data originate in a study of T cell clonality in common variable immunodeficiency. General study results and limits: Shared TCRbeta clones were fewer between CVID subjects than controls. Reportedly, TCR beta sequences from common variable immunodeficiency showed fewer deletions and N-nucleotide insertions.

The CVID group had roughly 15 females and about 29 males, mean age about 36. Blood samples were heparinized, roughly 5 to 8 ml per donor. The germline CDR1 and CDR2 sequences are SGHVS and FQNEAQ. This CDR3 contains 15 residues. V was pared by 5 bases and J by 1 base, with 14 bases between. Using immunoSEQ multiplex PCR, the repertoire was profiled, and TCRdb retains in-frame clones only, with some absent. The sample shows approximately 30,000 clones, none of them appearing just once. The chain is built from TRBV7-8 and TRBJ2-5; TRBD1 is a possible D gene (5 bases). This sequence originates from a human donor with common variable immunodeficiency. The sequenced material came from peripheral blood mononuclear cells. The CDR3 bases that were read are TGTGCCAGCAGCCTATACGACAGACTCCAAGAGACC. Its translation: CASSLYDRLQET. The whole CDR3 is CASSLYDRLQETQYF.